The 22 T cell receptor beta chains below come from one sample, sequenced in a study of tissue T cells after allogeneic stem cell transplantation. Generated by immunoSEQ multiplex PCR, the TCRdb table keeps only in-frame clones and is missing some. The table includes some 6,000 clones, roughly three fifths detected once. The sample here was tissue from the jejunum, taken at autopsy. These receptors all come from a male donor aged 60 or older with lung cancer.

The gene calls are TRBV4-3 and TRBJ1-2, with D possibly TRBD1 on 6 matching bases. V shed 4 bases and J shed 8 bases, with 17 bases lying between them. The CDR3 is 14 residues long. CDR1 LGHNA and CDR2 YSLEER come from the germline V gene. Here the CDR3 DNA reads TGCGCCAGCAGCCCAGCGGTCGGACAGTGGGGCTACACCTTC. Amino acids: CASSPAVGQWGYTF.

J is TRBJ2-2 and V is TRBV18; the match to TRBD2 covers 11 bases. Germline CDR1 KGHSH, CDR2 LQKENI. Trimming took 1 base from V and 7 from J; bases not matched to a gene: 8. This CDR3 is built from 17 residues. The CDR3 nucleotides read TGTGCCAGCTCACCACGTGCGACTAGCGGGAAGTTCGGGGAGCTGTTTTTT. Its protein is CASSPRATSGKFGELFF. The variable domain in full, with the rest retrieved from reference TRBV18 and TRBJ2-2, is NAGVMQNPRHLVRRRGQEARLRCSPMKGHSHVYWYRQLPEEGLKFMVYLQKENIIDESGMPKERFSAEFPKEGPSILRIQQVVRGDSAAYFCASSPRATSGKFGELFFGEGSRLTVL.

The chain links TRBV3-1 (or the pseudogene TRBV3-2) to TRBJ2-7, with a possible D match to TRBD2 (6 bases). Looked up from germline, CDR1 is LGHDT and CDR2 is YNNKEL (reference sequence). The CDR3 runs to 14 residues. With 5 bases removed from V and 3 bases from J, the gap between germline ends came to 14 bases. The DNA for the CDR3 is TGTGCCAGCAGCTCCGGGACTTCTTTCTACGAGCAGTACTTC. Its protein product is CASSSGTSFYEQYF.

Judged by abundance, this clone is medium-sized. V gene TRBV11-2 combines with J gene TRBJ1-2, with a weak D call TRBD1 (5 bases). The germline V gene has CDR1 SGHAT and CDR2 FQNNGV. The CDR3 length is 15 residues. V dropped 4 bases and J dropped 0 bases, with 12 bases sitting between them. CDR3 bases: TGTGCCAGCAGCTCCGAGGGCAGGGCTAACTATGGCTACACCTTC. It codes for CASSSEGRANYGYTF. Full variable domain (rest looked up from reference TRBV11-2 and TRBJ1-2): EAGVAQSPRYKIIEKRQSVAFWCNPISGHATLYWYQQILGQGPKLLIQFQNNGVVDDSQLPKDRFSAERLKGVDSTLKIQPAKLEDSAVYLCASSSEGRANYGYTFGSGTRLTVV.

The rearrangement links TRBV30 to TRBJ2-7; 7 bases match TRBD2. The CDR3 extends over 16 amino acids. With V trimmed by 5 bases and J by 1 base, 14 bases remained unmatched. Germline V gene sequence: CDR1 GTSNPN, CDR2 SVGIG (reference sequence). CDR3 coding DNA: TGTGCCTGGTCCACCCCGGGGCGGGGGAGATCCTACGAGCAGTACTTC. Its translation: CAWSTPGRGRSYEQYF.

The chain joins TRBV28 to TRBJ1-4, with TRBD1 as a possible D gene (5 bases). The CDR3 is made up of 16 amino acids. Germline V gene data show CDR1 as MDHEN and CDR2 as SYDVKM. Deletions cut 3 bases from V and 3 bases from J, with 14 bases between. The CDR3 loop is CASSFLESRANEKLFF. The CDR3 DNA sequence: TGTGCCAGCAGTTTTCTTGAGTCCAGGGCTAATGAAAAACTGTTTTTT.

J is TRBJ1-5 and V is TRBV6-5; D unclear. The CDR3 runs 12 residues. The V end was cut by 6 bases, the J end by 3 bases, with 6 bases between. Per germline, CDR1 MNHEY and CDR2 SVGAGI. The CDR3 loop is CASSTLNQPQHF. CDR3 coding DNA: TGTGCCAGCAGCACCCTCAATCAGCCCCAGCATTTT.

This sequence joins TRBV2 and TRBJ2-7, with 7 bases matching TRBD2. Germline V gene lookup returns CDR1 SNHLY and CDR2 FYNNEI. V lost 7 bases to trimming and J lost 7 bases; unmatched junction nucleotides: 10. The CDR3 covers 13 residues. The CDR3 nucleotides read TGTGCCAGCAAAACCGGACTAGAGGGAGAGCAGTACTTC. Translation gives CASKTGLEGEQYF.

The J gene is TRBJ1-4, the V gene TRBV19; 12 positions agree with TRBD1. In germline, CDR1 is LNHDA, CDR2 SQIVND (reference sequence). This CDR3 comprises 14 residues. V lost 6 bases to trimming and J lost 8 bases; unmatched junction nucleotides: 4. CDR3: CASRTGTGGEKLFF. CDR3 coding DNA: TGTGCCAGTAGAACCGGGACAGGGGGCGAAAAACTGTTTTTT.

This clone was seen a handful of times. The CDR3 sequence: CAWRKTGTGRRDTQYF. The CDR3 DNA is TGTGCCTGGAGAAAGACCGGGACAGGCCGTAGGGATACGCAGTATTTT. This chain links TRBV30 with TRBJ2-3, with TRBD1 matching over 8 bases. CDR1 GTSNPN and CDR2 SVGIG come from the germline V gene (reference sequence). The ends lost 3 bases at V and 6 bases at J; junction bases unmatched: 14. The length of the CDR3 is 16 residues.

The CDR3 region has the DNA TGTGCCAGCAGCCTACCCCAAACAGGGGATTCACCCCTCCACTTT. Protein sequence: CASSLPQTGDSPLHF. The chain is built from TRBV28 and TRBJ1-6, with TRBD1 matching 7 bases. The CDR3 loop spans 15 amino acids. J was trimmed by 8 bases and V by 6 bases; bases with no gene match: 10. CDR1 and CDR2 from the germline V gene are MDHEN and SYDVKM.

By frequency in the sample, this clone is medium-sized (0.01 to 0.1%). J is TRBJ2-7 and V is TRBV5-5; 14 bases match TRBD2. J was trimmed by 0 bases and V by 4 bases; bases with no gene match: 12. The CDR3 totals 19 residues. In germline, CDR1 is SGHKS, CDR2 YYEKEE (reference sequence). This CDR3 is CASSPQSGTSGSRSYEQYF. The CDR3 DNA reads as TGTGCCAGCAGCCCCCAGTCGGGGACTAGCGGGAGCCGCTCCTACGAGCAGTACTTC. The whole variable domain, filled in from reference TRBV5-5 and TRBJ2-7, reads DAGVTQSPTHLIKTRGQQVTLRCSPISGHKSVSWYQQVLGQGPQFIFQYYEKEERGRGNFPDRFSARQFPNYSSELNVNALLLGDSALYLCASSPQSGTSGSRSYEQYFGPGTRLTVT.

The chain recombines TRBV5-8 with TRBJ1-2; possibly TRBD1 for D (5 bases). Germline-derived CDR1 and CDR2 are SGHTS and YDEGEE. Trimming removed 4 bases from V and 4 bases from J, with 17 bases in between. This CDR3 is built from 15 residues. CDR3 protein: CASSATARGIYGYTF. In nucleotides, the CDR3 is TGTGCCAGCAGCGCGACCGCCCGGGGGATCTATGGCTACACCTTC.

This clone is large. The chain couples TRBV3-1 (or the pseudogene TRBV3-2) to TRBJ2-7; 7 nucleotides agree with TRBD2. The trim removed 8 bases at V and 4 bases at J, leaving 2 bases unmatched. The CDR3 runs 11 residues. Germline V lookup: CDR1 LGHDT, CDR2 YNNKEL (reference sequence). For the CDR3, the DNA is TGTGCCAGCGGGGACTATTACGAGCAGTACTTC. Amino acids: CASGDYYEQYF.

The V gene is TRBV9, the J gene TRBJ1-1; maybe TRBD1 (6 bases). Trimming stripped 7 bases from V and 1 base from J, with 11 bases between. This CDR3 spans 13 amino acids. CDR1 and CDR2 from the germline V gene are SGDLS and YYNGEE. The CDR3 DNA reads TGTGCCAGCGGGGACACCTCGAACACTGAAGCTTTCTTT. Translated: CASGDTSNTEAFF. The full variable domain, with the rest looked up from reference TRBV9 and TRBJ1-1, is DSGVTQTPKHLITATGQRVTLRCSPRSGDLSVYWYQQSLDQGLQFLIQYYNGEERAKGNILERFSAQQFPDLHSELNLSSLELGDSALYFCASGDTSNTEAFFGQGTRLTVV.

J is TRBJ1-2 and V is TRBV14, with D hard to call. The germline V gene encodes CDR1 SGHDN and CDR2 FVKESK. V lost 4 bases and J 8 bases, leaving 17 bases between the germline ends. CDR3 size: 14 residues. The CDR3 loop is CASSLDHTLGGYTF. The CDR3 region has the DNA TGTGCCAGCAGCCTGGACCACACCCTGGGGGGCTACACCTTC. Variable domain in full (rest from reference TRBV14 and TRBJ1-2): EAGVTQFPSHSVIEKGQTVTLRCDPISGHDNLYWYRRVMGKEIKFLLHFVKESKQDESGMPNNRFLAERTGGTYSTLKVQPAELEDSGVYFCASSLDHTLGGYTFGSGTRLTVV.

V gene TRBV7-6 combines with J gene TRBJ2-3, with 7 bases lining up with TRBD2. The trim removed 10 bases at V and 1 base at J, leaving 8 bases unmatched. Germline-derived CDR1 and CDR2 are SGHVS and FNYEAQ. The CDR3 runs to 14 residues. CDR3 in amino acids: CATRRRGGTDTQYF. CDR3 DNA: TGTGCCACGCGCCGACGGGGGGGCACAGATACGCAGTATTTT. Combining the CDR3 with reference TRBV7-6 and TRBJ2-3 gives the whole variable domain GAGVSQSPRYKVTKRGQDVALRCDPISGHVSLYWYRQALGQGPEFLTYFNYEAQQDKSGLPNDRFSAERPEGSISTLTIQRTEQRDSAMYRCATRRRGGTDTQYFGPGTRLTVL.

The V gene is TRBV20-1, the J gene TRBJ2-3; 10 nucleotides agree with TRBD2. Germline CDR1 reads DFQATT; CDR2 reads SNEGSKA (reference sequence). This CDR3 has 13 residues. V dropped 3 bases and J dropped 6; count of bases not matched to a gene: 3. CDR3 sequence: CSASHSGRDTQYF. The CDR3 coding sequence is TGCAGTGCTAGTCATAGCGGGAGGGATACGCAGTATTTT.

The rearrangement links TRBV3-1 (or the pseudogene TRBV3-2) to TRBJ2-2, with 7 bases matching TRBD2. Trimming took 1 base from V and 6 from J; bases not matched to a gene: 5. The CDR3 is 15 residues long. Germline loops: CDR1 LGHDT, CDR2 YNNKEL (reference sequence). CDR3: CASSQAWEGAGELFF. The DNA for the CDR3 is TGTGCCAGCAGCCAAGCGTGGGAGGGTGCCGGGGAGCTGTTTTTT.

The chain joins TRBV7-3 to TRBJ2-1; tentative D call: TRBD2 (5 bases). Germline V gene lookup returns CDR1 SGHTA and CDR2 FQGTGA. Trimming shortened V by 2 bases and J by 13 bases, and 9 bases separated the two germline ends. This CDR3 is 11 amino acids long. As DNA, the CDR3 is TGTGCCAGCAGCTTAGGCGGGTTACAGTTCTTC. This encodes CASSLGGLQFF.

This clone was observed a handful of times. CDR3 sequence: CASSYRGETQYF. The CDR3 DNA follows: TGTGCCAGCAGTTACCGGGGAGAGACCCAGTACTTC. The chain recombines TRBV6-5 with TRBJ2-5, with D maybe TRBD2 (5 bases). CDR1 is MNHEY and CDR2 is SVGAGI in the germline V gene. The V and J ends lost 2 bases and 4 bases respectively, with 5 bases between them. This CDR3 spans 12 amino acids.

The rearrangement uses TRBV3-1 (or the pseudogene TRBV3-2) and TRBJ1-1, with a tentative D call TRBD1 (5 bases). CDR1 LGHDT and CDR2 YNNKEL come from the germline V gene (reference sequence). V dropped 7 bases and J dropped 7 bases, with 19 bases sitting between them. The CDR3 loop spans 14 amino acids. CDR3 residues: CASTLRGVKSEAFF. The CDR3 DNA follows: TGTGCCAGCACCCTAAGAGGGGTAAAGAGTGAAGCTTTCTTT.